These 5 T cell receptor beta chains share one sample of origin, sequenced in a study of radiotherapy plus CTLA-4 blockade in lung cancer. Clones were read by immunoSEQ multiplex PCR, and TCRdb kept only the in-frame ones, dropping some. Of about 14,000 clones detected, roughly 86% appear once; the ten largest clones hold about an eighth. The sequenced sample was peripheral blood, obtained from a patient treated with radiotherapy plus ipilimumab. Receptors originate from a human donor with non-small cell lung cancer that progressed on radiotherapy plus ipilimumab. Some clones in this sample may be carry-over from other donors' samples.

V is TRBV15 and J is TRBJ1-4; TRBD1 matches 7 bases. The ends lost 5 bases at V and 4 bases at J; junction bases unmatched: 7. Per the germline V gene, CDR1 is LNHNV and CDR2 is YYDKDF (reference sequence). This CDR3 contains 15 residues. CDR3 residues: CATSGTGTDNEKLFF. CDR3 bases: TGTGCCACCAGCGGCACCGGGACAGATAATGAAAAACTGTTTTTT.

The chain joins TRBV9 to TRBJ1-2, with 7 nucleotides matching TRBD1. V lost 5 bases and J lost 3; bases outside the gene matches: 10. This CDR3 is built from 15 residues. The germline V gene has CDR1 SGDLS and CDR2 YYNGEE. For the CDR3, the DNA is TGTGCCAGCAGTAAAAAGGGGGCCACTTACTATGGCTACACCTTC. Translation gives CASSKKGATYYGYTF.

The V gene is TRBV28, the J gene TRBJ2-5, with D tentatively TRBD2 (5 bases). The CDR3 runs to 13 residues. Deletions cut 6 bases from V and 4 bases from J, with 12 bases between. Germline V gives CDR1 MDHEN, CDR2 SYDVKM. CDR3 sequence (DNA): TGTGCCAGCAGGGGAGCTTCGGGAGAGACCCAGTACTTC. Translating it yields CASRGASGETQYF.

This chain connects TRBV5-4 to TRBJ2-1; 7 bases are shared with TRBD1. The CDR3 loop spans 14 amino acids. J was trimmed by 5 bases and V by 4 bases; bases with no gene match: 6. Germline CDR1 is SGHNT and CDR2 is YYREEE (reference sequence). The CDR3 region has the DNA TGTGCCAGCAGCGCGACCACAGGGGACAATGAGCAGTTCTTC. Residues: CASSATTGDNEQFF.

The V call is TRBV28, the J call TRBJ1-2; 7 nucleotides line up with TRBD1. Trimming took 6 bases from V and 2 from J; bases not matched to a gene: 6. CDR1 is MDHEN, CDR2 SYDVKM, per germline. This CDR3 has 14 residues. DNA of the CDR3: TGTGCCAGCAGGTTAGGCAGGGGGAACTATGGCTACACCTTC. It yields the protein CASRLGRGNYGYTF.